Following are 10 T cell receptor beta chains from one sample sequenced in a study of cytomegalovirus exposure and HLA in healthy donors. It was with 60 Vbeta and 13 Jbeta primers that the PCR ran. The protocol was immunoSEQ multiplex PCR, while the TCRdb copy is restricted to in-frame clones and leaves out a portion. The sample table includes roughly 110,000 clones. Sequenced material: PBMCs. The receptors were sampled from a man aged 30 to 45 in good health and CMV-seronegative.

The J gene is TRBJ1-1, the V gene TRBV29-1; unclear D gene. V shed 4 bases and J shed 4 bases, with 10 bases lying between them. The CDR3 loop spans 12 amino acids. Germline CDR1 reads SQVTM; CDR2 reads ANQGSEA. The CDR3 DNA sequence: TGCAGCGTTGGGCGGGGAGGCACTGAAGCTTTCTTT. This sequence encodes CSVGRGGTEAFF.

The genes are TRBV5-1 and TRBJ2-5; perhaps TRBD2 as D (6 bases). The DNA end lines up better with TRBJ2-7; the J call may be wrong. CDR1 SGHRS and CDR2 YFSETQ come from the germline V gene. There are 16 residues in the CDR3. The CDR3 DNA sequence: TGCGCCAGCAGCTTGTCTCGGGACTCGACGTCCCACGAGCAGTACTTC. This translates into CASSLSRDSTSHEQYF.

CDR3 sequence: CASSESGLITGELFF. The CDR3 DNA follows: TGTGCCAGCAGTGAAAGCGGACTGATCACCGGGGAGCTGTTTTTT. The V call is TRBV2, the J call TRBJ2-2, with a tentative D call TRBD2 (5 bases). This CDR3 spans 15 amino acids. Looked up from germline, CDR1 is SNHLY and CDR2 is FYNNEI. V lost 2 bases and J lost 4, with 11 bases in between.

The chain links TRBV10-3 to TRBJ1-1; TRBD1 matches at 10 bases. The CDR3 has 20 amino acids. V trimming: 2 bases; J trimming: 1 base; junction bases outside the gene matches: 16. Germline values: CDR1 ENHRY, CDR2 SYGVKD. The CDR3 loop reads CAISELGPWDRGPPNTEAFF. The CDR3 DNA reads TGTGCCATCAGTGAGCTAGGCCCGTGGGACAGGGGCCCGCCGAACACTGAAGCTTTCTTT.

The chain has TRBV6-4 and TRBJ1-2; tentatively, D is TRBD1 (6 bases). CDR3 length: 13 amino acids. Trimming stripped 6 bases from V and 7 bases from J, with 15 bases between. The germline gives CDR1 MRHNA, CDR2 SNTAGT. CDR3 loop: CASSSGTTGGYTF. CDR3 nucleotides: TGTGCCAGCAGCAGCGGGACAACTGGTGGCTACACCTTC.

The chain uses TRBV30 and TRBJ2-1; TRBD2 matches at 8 bases. There are 14 residues in the CDR3. The junction had 3 bases not matched to a gene; V was cut back by 4 bases and J by 1 base. CDR1 is GTSNPN and CDR2 is SVGIG in the germline V gene (reference sequence). The CDR3 bases are TGTGCCTGGACTCGGGGGGGATCCTACAATGAGCAGTTCTTC. Protein sequence: CAWTRGGSYNEQFF.

This sequence joins TRBV5-8 and TRBJ2-5, with D maybe TRBD2 (6 bases). The CDR3 covers 14 residues. With 2 bases removed from V and 3 bases from J, the gap between germline ends came to 11 bases. CDR1 is SGHTS and CDR2 is YDEGEE in the germline V gene. The CDR3: CASSLGGVEETQYF. CDR3 DNA: TGTGCCAGCAGCTTAGGCGGGGTAGAAGAGACCCAGTACTTC.

This chain connects TRBV5-1 to TRBJ2-1, with 8 nucleotides matching TRBD1. The CDR3 sequence is 14 residues long. With 4 bases clipped from V and 3 bases from J, the junction kept 3 bases outside the gene matches. CDR1 SGHRS and CDR2 YFSETQ come from the germline V gene. CDR3 coding DNA: TGCGCCAGCAGCCCGGACAGGGACTACAATGAGCAGTTCTTC. Translating gives CASSPDRDYNEQFF.

The rearrangement links TRBV6-5 to TRBJ1-4, with D perhaps TRBD1 (5 bases). The CDR3 covers 16 residues. Germline CDR1 MNHEY, CDR2 SVGAGI. V lost 2 bases, J lost 1 base, and 11 bases lay in between. The CDR3 DNA sequence: TGTGCCAGCAGTTACAGGGGATTCGGAACTAATGAAAAACTGTTTTTT. Amino acid sequence: CASSYRGFGTNEKLFF.

As DNA, the CDR3 is TGTGCCAGCAGCCTTGGGAGGGAATCTCAGCCCCAGCATTTT. This gives the protein CASSLGRESQPQHF. The chain is built from TRBV6-1 and TRBJ1-5; D remains unclear. The length of the CDR3 is 14 residues. The germline V gene encodes CDR1 MNHNS and CDR2 SASEGT. V was pared by 6 bases and J by 6 bases, with 15 bases between.